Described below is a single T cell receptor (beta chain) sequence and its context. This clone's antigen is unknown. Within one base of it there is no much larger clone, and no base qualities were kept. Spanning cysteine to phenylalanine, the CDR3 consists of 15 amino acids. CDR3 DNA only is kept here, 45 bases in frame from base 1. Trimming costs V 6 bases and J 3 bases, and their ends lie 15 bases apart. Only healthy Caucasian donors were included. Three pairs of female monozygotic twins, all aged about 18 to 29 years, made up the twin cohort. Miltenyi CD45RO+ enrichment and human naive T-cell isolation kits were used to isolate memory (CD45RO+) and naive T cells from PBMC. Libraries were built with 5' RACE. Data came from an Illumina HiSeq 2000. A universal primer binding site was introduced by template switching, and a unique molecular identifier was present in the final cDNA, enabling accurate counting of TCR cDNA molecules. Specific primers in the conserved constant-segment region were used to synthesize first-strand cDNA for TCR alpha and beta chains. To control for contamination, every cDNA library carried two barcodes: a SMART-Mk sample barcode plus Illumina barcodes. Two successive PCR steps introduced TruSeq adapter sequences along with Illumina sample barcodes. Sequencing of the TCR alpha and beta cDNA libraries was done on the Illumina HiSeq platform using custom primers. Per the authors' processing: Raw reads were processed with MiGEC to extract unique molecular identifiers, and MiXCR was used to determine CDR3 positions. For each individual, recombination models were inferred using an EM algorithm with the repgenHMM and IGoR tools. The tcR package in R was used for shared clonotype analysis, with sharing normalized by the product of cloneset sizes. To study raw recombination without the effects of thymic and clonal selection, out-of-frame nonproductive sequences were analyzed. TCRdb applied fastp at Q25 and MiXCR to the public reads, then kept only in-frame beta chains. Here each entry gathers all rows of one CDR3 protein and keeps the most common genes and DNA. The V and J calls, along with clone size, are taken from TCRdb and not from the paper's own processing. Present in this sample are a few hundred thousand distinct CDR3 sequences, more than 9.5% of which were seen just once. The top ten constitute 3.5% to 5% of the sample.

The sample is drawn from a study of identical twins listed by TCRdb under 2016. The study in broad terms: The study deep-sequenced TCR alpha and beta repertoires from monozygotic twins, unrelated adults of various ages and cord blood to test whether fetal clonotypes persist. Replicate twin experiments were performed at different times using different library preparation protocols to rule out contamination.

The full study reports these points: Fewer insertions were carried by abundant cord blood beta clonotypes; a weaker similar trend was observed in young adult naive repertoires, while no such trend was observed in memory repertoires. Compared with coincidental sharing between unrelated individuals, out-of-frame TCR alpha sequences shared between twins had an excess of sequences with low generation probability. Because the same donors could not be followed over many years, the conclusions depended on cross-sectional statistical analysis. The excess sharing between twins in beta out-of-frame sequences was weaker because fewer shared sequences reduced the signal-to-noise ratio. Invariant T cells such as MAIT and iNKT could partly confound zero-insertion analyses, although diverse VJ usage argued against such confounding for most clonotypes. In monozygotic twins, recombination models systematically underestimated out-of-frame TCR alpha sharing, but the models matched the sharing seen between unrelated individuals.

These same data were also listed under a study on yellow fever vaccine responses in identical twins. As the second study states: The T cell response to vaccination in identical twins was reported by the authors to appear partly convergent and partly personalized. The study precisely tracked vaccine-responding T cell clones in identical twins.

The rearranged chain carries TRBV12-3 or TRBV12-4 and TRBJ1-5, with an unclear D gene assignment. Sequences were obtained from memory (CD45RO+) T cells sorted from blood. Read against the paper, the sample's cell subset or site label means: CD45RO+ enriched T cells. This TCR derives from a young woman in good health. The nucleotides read TGTGCCAGCAGACGAAACGGGGTGTACAATCAGCCCCAGCATTTT. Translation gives CASRRNGVYNQPQHF.